This TCR beta chain was recovered during a study of cytomegalovirus exposure and HLA in healthy donors. It was with 60 Vbeta and 13 Jbeta primers that the PCR ran. Data came from immunoSEQ multiplex PCR; TCRdb stores just in-frame clones and leaves some out. Among about 120,000 clones listed, around four fifths were seen once. The CDR3 has 14 residues. Germline CDR1 is SGHNT and CDR2 is YENEEA. J was trimmed by 2 bases and V by 8 bases; bases with no gene match: 9. This clone was seen only once. This chain uses TRBV11-3 with TRBJ2-7, with 7 bases aligning to TRBD1. The sample taken for sequencing was PBMCs. The receptor was derived from a woman aged 40-49 years in good health and CMV-seronegative. In nucleotides, the CDR3 is TGTGCCAGCTGGGAAAGACAGGGACCCTACGAGCAGTACTTC. It translates to CASWERQGPYEQYF.